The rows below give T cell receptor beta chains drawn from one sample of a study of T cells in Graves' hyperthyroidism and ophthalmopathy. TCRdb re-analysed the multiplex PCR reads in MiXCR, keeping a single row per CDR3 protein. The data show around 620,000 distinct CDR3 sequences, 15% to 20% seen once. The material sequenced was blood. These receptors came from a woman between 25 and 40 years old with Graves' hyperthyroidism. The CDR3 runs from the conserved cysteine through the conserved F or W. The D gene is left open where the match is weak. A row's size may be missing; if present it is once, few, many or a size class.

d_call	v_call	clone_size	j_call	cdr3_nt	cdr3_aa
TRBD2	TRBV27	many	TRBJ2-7	TGTGCCAGCAGTTTAGGGGGACTAGAGGCTGTCGAGCAGTACTTC	CASSLGGLEAVEQYF
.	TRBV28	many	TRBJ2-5	TGTGCCAGCAGTCCAAGTAGGGCGACGGAATACTTC	CASSPSRATEYF
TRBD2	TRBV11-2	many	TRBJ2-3	TGTGCCAGCAGGGATAATAGCGGGAGGGGCACAGATACGCAGTATTTT	CASRDNSGRGTDTQYF
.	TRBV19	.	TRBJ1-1	TGTGCCAGTAGTATCGATCCGAACACTGAAGCTTCCTTT	CASSIDPNTEASF
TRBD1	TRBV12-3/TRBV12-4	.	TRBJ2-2	TGTGCCAGCAGTCGAGAGTCCGGGACAGGGGTCACCGGGGAGCTGTTTTTT	CASSRESGTGVTGELFF
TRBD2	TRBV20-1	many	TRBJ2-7	TGCAGTGCCACCGGACTAGCGGTTACCTACGAGCAGTACTTC	CSATGLAVTYEQYF
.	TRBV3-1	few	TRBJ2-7	TGTGCCAGCAGCCCTTGGAGGGGAAGCTCCTACGAGCAGTACTTC	CASSPWRGSSYEQYF
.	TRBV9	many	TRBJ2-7	TGTGCCAGCAGCGTAGAGGCAGGAACCTACGAGCAGTACTTC	CASSVEAGTYEQYF
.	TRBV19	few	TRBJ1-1	TGTGCCAGTAGTATGTGGACAGCGAACACTGAAGCTTTCTTT	CASSMWTANTEAFF
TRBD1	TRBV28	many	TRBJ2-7	TGTGCCACTCGGACAGGGGAATACGAGCAGTACTTC	CATRTGEYEQYF
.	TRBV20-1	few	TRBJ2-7	TGCAGTGCTAGAATCCGGGACTGGGGATCCTACGAGCAGTACTTC	CSARIRDWGSYEQYF
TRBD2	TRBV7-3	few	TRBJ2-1	TGTGCCAGCAGCTCCAAGGGCGGGAGGGAGCAGTTCTTC	CASSSKGGREQFF
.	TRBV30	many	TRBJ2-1	TGTGCCTGGATAGGGCATGAGCAGTTCTTC	CAWIGHEQFF
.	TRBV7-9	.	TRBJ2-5	TGTGCCATCCACGAGGGTGGGGAAGAGACCCAGTACTTC	CAIHEGGEETQYF
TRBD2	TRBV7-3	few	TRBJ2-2	TGTGCCAGCAGGCCGACTAGCGGGTCATCCGGGGAGCTGTTTTTT	CASRPTSGSSGELFF
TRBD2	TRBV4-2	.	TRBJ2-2	TGTGCCAGCAGCCAGGAACCGGGACTAGCGGGAGCCACCGGGGAGCTGTTTTTT	CASSQEPGLAGATGELFF
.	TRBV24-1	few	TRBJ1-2	TGTGCCACCAGTGATAGTAATGGCTACACCTTC	CATSDSNGYTF
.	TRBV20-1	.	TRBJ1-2	TGCAGTGCTAGCCCACGGACTTATCGGGGCTACACCTTC	CSASPRTYRGYTF
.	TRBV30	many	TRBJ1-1	TGTGCCGCCCCTGGGGTGACTGAAGCTTTCTTT	CAAPGVTEAFF
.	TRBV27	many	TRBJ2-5	TGTGCCAGCAGTTTGATCCACGGGACGGGAGAGACCCAGTACTTC	CASSLIHGTGETQYF
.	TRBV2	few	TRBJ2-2	TGTGCCAGCAGTGAAGCGCGGTCCAGGGGGGGGACCGGGGAGCTGTTTTTT	CASSEARSRGGTGELFF
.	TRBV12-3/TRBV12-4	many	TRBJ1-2	TGTGCCAGCACCCTAGCGGCGGGCTATGGCTACACCTTC	CASTLAAGYGYTF
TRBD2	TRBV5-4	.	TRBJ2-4	TGTGCCAGCTTCCCCAAGGGACTAGACAACATTCAGTACTTC	CASFPKGLDNIQYF
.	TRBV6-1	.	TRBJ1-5	TGTGCCAGCAGTGCCCCCCAAAGACGCGCCTATCAGCCCCAGCATTTT	CASSAPQRRAYQPQHF
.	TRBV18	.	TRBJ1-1	TGTGCCAGCTCGGGGGGGCGCGACACTGAAGCTTTCTTT	CASSGGRDTEAFF
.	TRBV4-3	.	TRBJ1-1	TGCGCCAGCAGCCAAGATCTCCACACGACCACTGAAGCTTTCTTT	CASSQDLHTTTEAFF
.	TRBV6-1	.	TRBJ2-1	TGTGCCAGCAGTGAATATAAGGGCCCCACGGAGCAGTTCTTC	CASSEYKGPTEQFF
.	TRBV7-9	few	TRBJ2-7	TGTGCCAGCAGCTTAGGACCTCGGGAGCAGTACTTC	CASSLGPREQYF
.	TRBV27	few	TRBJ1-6	TGTGCCAGCAGTTTATCAGGCAGCTATAATTCACCCCTCCACTTT	CASSLSGSYNSPLHF
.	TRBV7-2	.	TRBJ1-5	TGTGCCAGCAGCCAACGAGGGTATAGCAATCAGCCCCAGCATTTT	CASSQRGYSNQPQHF